The 18 T cell receptor beta chains below all came from one sample that was sequenced in a study of spatial heterogeneity in lung cancer (dated by TCRdb to between 2017 and 2020). The sample's time point, from its label and the paper: blood taken at disease recurrence. For TCR sequencing, whole RNA was extracted from tumor and nontumor lung tissue, or from cryopreserved PBMC samples, and no cell sorting was done. Preparation of the library involved 5' RACE. TCRdb records NextSeq 500 as the sequencer. TCRdb ran its own pipeline on the public reads, namely fastp trimming at Q25 and MiXCR clone calling, and kept in-frame beta chains. When rows share a CDR3 protein, they turn into one entry using the most common DNA and genes. The sample table records about 10,000 distinct CDR3 sequences; 3.5% to 4% of these occur just once. The leading ten clones occupy 18% of the sample. This specimen was PBMCs, taken at recurrence. The receptors were sampled from a female donor with early-stage non-small cell lung cancer.

The table lists this clonotype with many counts. This beta chain represents an off-target read in a library built for alpha chains; its size is of limited meaning. The chain links TRBV4-3 to TRBJ1-1; maybe TRBD1 (6 bases). Deletions cut 4 bases from V and 7 bases from J, with 13 bases between. The CDR3 runs to 13 residues. Germline CDR1 LGHNA, CDR2 YSLEER. CDR3: CASSREGGREAFF. The CDR3 nucleotides are TGCGCCAGCAGCCGAGAGGGGGGGCGTGAAGCTTTCTTT.

This clonotype was counted at least ten times. A library made for alpha chains picked up this beta chain off target, so its size means little. This sequence joins TRBV29-1 and TRBJ1-2; 8 bases are a match to TRBD1. Looked up from germline, CDR1 is SQVTM and CDR2 is ANQGSEA. V gave up 1 base and J gave up 4 bases; unmatched junction bases: 8. The CDR3 sequence is 15 residues long. CDR3: CSVEGQGSLSYGYTF. CDR3 nucleotide sequence: TGCAGCGTTGAAGGACAGGGGTCTCTCTCCTATGGCTACACCTTC.

Within the sample, this clonotype is medium-sized. This beta chain is a stray sequence in a library constructed for alpha chains; its clone size is not meaningful. The rearrangement joins TRBV29-1 to TRBJ1-6, with a tentative D call TRBD1 (6 bases). This CDR3 contains 13 residues. Germline values: CDR1 SQVTM, CDR2 ANQGSEA. Trimming left V 7 bases short and J 5 bases short, with 12 bases between. The CDR3 spells CSARTDNNSPLHF. DNA for the CDR3: TGCAGCGCTAGGACAGACAATAATTCACCCCTCCACTTT.

This clonotype was seen repeatedly, ten times or more. Little can be read into the size of this beta chain, an off-target read in a library designed for alpha chains. V gene TRBV7-9 combines with J gene TRBJ1-1; unclear D gene. The CDR3 runs to 14 residues. The V and J ends lost 1 base and 1 base respectively, with 7 bases between them. Per germline, CDR1 SEHNR and CDR2 FQNEAQ (reference sequence). The CDR3 bases are TGTGCCAGCAGCTTAGTCTTAGGGAACACTGAAGCTTTCTTT. Translating it yields CASSLVLGNTEAFF. The full variable domain, rest sourced from reference TRBV7-9 and TRBJ1-1, is DTGVSQNPRHKITKRGQNVTFRCDPISEHNRLYWYRQTLGQGPEFLTYFQNEAQLEKSRLLSDRFSAERPKGSFSTLEIQRTEQGDSAMYLCASSLVLGNTEAFFGQGTRLTVV.

This clonotype was counted many times. This beta chain turned up in a library designed for alpha chains; as an off-target read, its abundance says little. The V gene is TRBV12-3 or TRBV12-4, the J gene TRBJ1-2, with D possibly matching TRBD1 (5 bases). Trimming took off 10 bases at V and 2 bases at J, with 11 bases between the two ends. The length of the CDR3 is 12 residues. CDR3 sequence (DNA): TGTGCCACGCAGGGAAGGAACTATGGCTACACCTTC. It is translated as CATQGRNYGYTF.

This clonotype was counted ten times or more. The library was designed around alpha chains, so this beta chain is a stray read whose abundance carries little weight. The rearrangement uses TRBV7-6 and TRBJ1-1; D call uncertain. The CDR3 is 13 amino acids. The germline gives CDR1 SGHVS, CDR2 FNYEAQ. V was clipped by 5 bases and J by 5 bases, with 12 bases between them. The CDR3 region is CASSVRTDTEAFF. The CDR3 bases are TGTGCCAGCAGCGTACGGACGGATACTGAAGCTTTCTTT.

This clonotype came up many times. Because this beta chain is a stray read in a library intended to capture alpha chains, its abundance should not be given much weight. The chain carries TRBV3-1 and TRBJ2-2; D possibly corresponds to TRBD2 (6 bases). V was pared by 1 base and J by 6 bases, with 9 bases between. This CDR3 is 14 amino acids long. Germline V lookup: CDR1 LGHDT, CDR2 YNNKEL (reference sequence). The CDR3 sequence is CASSQGSGAGELFF. The CDR3 coding sequence is TGTGCCAGCAGCCAAGGATCGGGGGCCGGGGAGCTGTTTTTT.

This clonotype qualifies as medium-sized (0.01 to 0.1%). This beta chain is off target for a library built for alpha chains, so its abundance means little. The gene calls are TRBV20-1 and TRBJ2-7; 9 bases align to TRBD2. After removal of 3 bases from V and 7 bases from J, the junction contained 7 bases not matched to a gene. The CDR3 is made up of 13 amino acids. Germline lookup yields CDR1 DFQATT and CDR2 SNEGSKA (reference sequence). The CDR3 region has the DNA TGCAGTGCTAGCCTAGCGGGGATCGGTGAGCAGTACTTC. Protein: CSASLAGIGEQYF.

This clonotype was picked up many times. This beta chain is an unintended read in a library built for alpha chains; its size means little. The V gene is TRBV7-2, the J gene TRBJ1-5; D is unclear. V lost 3 bases and J 0 bases, leaving 6 bases between the germline ends. In germline, CDR1 is SGHTA, CDR2 FQGNSA. This CDR3 spans 14 amino acids. CDR3 region: CASSFDPSNQPQHF. The CDR3 region has the DNA TGTGCCAGCAGCTTCGACCCTAGCAATCAGCCCCAGCATTTT.

This clonotype was picked up many times. This beta chain is an off-target read within a library intended for alpha chains, so its frequency means little. The chain is built from TRBV12-3 or TRBV12-4 and TRBJ2-1; 10 nucleotides agree with TRBD1. CDR3 size: 15 residues. The V gene end was trimmed by 3 bases and the J gene end by 3 bases; junction bases not matched to a gene: 2. This CDR3 reads CASSLGTGDYNEQFF. The CDR3 region has the DNA TGTGCCAGCAGTTTGGGGACAGGGGACTACAATGAGCAGTTCTTC.

This clonotype is medium-sized (0.01 to 0.1%) within its sample. With the library built for alpha chains, this beta chain is off target and its frequency is not meaningful. This rearrangement joins TRBV12-3 or TRBV12-4 to TRBJ2-7; TRBD1 matches at 9 bases. Unmatched junction bases numbered 4, after V lost 3 bases and J lost 4 bases. The CDR3 is 14 residues long. The CDR3 loop reads CASSFSDRGYEQYF. As DNA, the CDR3 is TGTGCCAGCAGTTTTTCGGACAGGGGTTACGAGCAGTACTTC.

This clonotype was detected ten times or more. The size of this beta chain means little, since it is a stray read in a library made for alpha chains. CDR3 sequence: CASSSSGGTDTQYF. In nucleotides, the CDR3 is TGTGCCAGCAGTTCTAGCGGGGGTACAGATACGCAGTATTTT. V gene TRBV6-1 combines with J gene TRBJ2-3; 10 nucleotides align to TRBD2. Germline CDR1 is MNHNS and CDR2 is SASEGT. The CDR3 consists of 14 residues. Losses at the gene ends were 5 bases for V and 3 bases for J; bases not matched to a gene: 2.

This clonotype is termed medium-sized. Because this beta chain is a stray read in a library intended to capture alpha chains, its abundance should not be given much weight. This chain joins TRBV2 and TRBJ1-1, with D maybe TRBD1 (6 bases). CDR1 is SNHLY, CDR2 FYNNEI, per germline. V was shortened by 6 bases and J by 11 bases, with 16 bases between the two germline ends. This CDR3 spans 12 amino acids. The CDR3 is CASSEDRGWAFF. The CDR3 DNA reads TGTGCCAGCAGCGAGGACAGAGGTTGGGCTTTCTTT. The complete variable domain, with remaining parts taken from reference TRBV2 and TRBJ1-1, reads EPEVTQTPSHQVTQMGQEVILRCVPISNHLYFYWYRQILGQKVEFLVSFYNNEISEKSEIFDDQFSVERPDGSNFTLKIRSTKLEDSAMYFCASSEDRGWAFFGQGTRLTVV.

The table lists this clonotype with many counts. Found in a library prepared for alpha chains, this beta chain is an off-target read, and its abundance has little meaning. The chain carries TRBV2 and TRBJ2-5; D call uncertain. There are 16 residues in the CDR3. Trimming took off 4 bases at V and 1 base at J, with 16 bases between the two ends. From germline, CDR1 is SNHLY and CDR2 FYNNEI. The CDR3 region is CASSVGKVRLQETQYF. The CDR3, as DNA: TGTGCCAGCAGTGTAGGGAAGGTGAGACTCCAAGAGACCCAGTACTTC. The whole variable domain, remainder taken from reference TRBV2 and TRBJ2-5, is EPEVTQTPSHQVTQMGQEVILRCVPISNHLYFYWYRQILGQKVEFLVSFYNNEISEKSEIFDDQFSVERPDGSNFTLKIRSTKLEDSAMYFCASSVGKVRLQETQYFGPGTRLLVL.

This clonotype was detected only a few times. A library made for alpha chains picked up this beta chain off target, so its size means little. DNA of the CDR3: TGCGCCAGCAGCCAGGTCGGGCAGGGAGTCGGCAAAAACATTCAGTACTTC. It encodes CASSQVGQGVGKNIQYF. The rearrangement joins TRBV4-1 to TRBJ2-4; either TRBD1 or TRBD2 may fit D (5 bases each). Looked up from germline, CDR1 is MGHRA and CDR2 is YSYEKL. V was shortened by 3 bases and J by 3 bases, with 18 bases between the two germline ends. CDR3 size: 17 residues.

By its share, this clonotype is medium-sized. This beta chain turned up in a library designed for alpha chains; as an off-target read, its abundance says little. DNA for the CDR3: TGTGCCAGCAGTTCGTCCGGGACAGGGCTCGAGCAGTACTTC. Encoded protein: CASSSSGTGLEQYF. The chain uses TRBV28 and TRBJ2-7; 9 bases map to TRBD1. V lost 4 bases, J lost 6 bases, and 7 bases stayed unmatched. CDR1 and CDR2 (germline): MDHEN, SYDVKM. The CDR3 has 14 amino acids.

This clonotype has just a few counts. The library was designed around alpha chains, so this beta chain is a stray read whose abundance carries little weight. The chain carries TRBV4-1 and TRBJ2-1; D gene uncertain. This CDR3 is 12 amino acids long. V was shortened by 0 bases and J by 15 bases, with 12 bases between the two germline ends. The germline V gene has CDR1 MGHRA and CDR2 YSYEKL. CDR3 sequence reads: CASSQDTPERFF. The CDR3 bases are TGCGCCAGCAGCCAAGATACGCCCGAACGGTTCTTC.

The table lists this clonotype with many counts. This beta chain turned up in a library designed for alpha chains; as an off-target read, its abundance says little. V usage is TRBV29-1 and J usage is TRBJ1-2; D is undetermined. The CDR3 runs to 13 residues. Trimming cost V 8 bases and J 7 bases, with 20 bases left between them. The germline V gene has CDR1 SQVTM and CDR2 ANQGSEA. The CDR3 nucleotides read TGCAGCACCTCGAGCCCGGGATATGGTGGCTACACCTTC. Encoded protein: CSTSSPGYGGYTF.